Reported below is one TCR beta chain. Its specificity is not known. The sample comes from a study of T-cell memory formation after mild COVID-19. Study-level findings and limits: Balance between CD4 and CD8 was seen in clones contracting day 15 to 85, and a CD4+ lean was seen in later expanders.

TCRdb itself ran the 5' RACE reads through MiXCR, one entry per CDR3 protein. This repertoire shows hundreds of thousands of distinct CDR3 sequences, less than 20% found once; its top ten account for around a fifth. The sequence was obtained from a young man who had mild COVID-19 (a few samples of this study predate the infection). Cell type and time point are not known. The sequenced sample consisted of PBMCs or a T cell subset sorted from them (not recorded which).

The CDR3, as DNA: TGTGCCAGCAGCTTTCAGGGGGCCTACAATGAGCAGTTCTTC. Its translation is CASSFQGAYNEQFF. The genes are TRBV7-2 and TRBJ2-1, with 7 bases aligning to TRBD1. Trimming at V came to 3 bases and at J to 2 bases, leaving 1 base not matched to a gene. This CDR3 is 14 amino acids long. CDR1 and CDR2 (germline): SGHTA, FQGNSA.